Following are 24 T cell receptor beta chains from one sample sequenced in a study of T cell repertoires in cytomegalovirus infection (dated by TCRdb to between 2019 and 2020). No antigens are known for them. This sample was sequenced with an Illumina HiSeq 1500. In-frame beta chains were kept once TCRdb had trimmed the public reads at Q25 with fastp and called clones with MiXCR. One record per CDR3 amino acid sequence lists the most common genes and DNA. The sample table lists around 750,000 distinct CDR3 sequences, around a third of them with a count of one. 9.5% to 15% of the sample lies in the top ten. Reading the label with the study, this specimen's treatment or condition is: in vitro stimulation with specific CMV peptide epitopes to enrich CMV-specific T cells. This sample comprised cultured CD8+ T cells from PBMCs, obtained from culture after CMV antigen stimulation. The receptor source for this set is a human donor in good health (CMV status not recorded). Some clones in this sample may be carry-over from other donors' samples.

The CDR3 DNA reads TGTGCCACCAGTTCTTTTCCTTCGGGAGGAAACACCATATATTTT. Protein sequence: CATSSFPSGGNTIYF. The gene calls are TRBV15 and TRBJ1-3; D not resolved. The CDR3 loop spans 15 amino acids. The germline gives CDR1 LNHNV, CDR2 YYDKDF (reference sequence). Trimming stripped 6 bases from V and 4 bases from J, with 16 bases between.

This clonotype occurred a few times. The gene calls are TRBV6-4 and TRBJ2-3; possible D gene TRBD2, 5 bases. Germline V gives CDR1 MRHNA, CDR2 SNTAGT. This CDR3 region has 16 residues. V was shortened by 5 bases and J by 2 bases, with 17 bases between the two germline ends. Here the CDR3 reads CASSPSSEGLTDTQYF. The CDR3 DNA reads as TGTGCCAGCAGTCCTTCTAGTGAGGGCCTCACAGATACGCAGTATTTT.

A remark on this clonotype: A much more abundant neighbour one base away suggests this may be a read error. The chain has TRBV7-6 and TRBJ1-4, with D uncertain. This CDR3 has 16 amino acids. Germline values: CDR1 SGHVS, CDR2 FNYEAQ. The V gene lost 0 bases and the J gene lost 8 bases, with 16 bases spanning the gap. Written as DNA, the CDR3 is TGTGCCAGCAGCTTAGCGCCGGACCCTAGGCGGGAAAAACTGTTTTTT. Translated: CASSLAPDPRREKLFF.

There are a few counts of this clonotype. The rearrangement links TRBV20-1 to TRBJ2-3, with TRBD2 identical over 7 bases. Germline-derived CDR1 and CDR2 are DFQATT and SNEGSKA (reference sequence). This CDR3 has 15 amino acids. V shed 5 bases and J 2 bases; nucleotides not matched to a gene: 10. This CDR3 reads CSARRGLAVTDTQYF. The CDR3 region has the DNA TGCAGTGCTCGTCGCGGTCTAGCGGTCACAGATACGCAGTATTTT.

This clonotype came up once. The chain joins TRBV20-1 to TRBJ2-5; D is ambiguous. The CDR3 length is 12 residues. Germline V CDR1 and CDR2: DFQATT, SNEGSKA (reference sequence). Trimming removed 7 bases at V and 0 bases at J, with 9 bases between. Here the CDR3 reads CSVGGHQETQYF. CDR3 in DNA: TGCAGTGTCGGCGGACACCAAGAGACCCAGTACTTC.

This chain joins TRBV7-9 and TRBJ2-2; D is unclear. The CDR3 consists of 16 residues. Trimming took 5 bases from V and 0 from J, leaving 13 bases between them. Germline lookup yields CDR1 SEHNR and CDR2 FQNEAQ (reference sequence). CDR3 coding DNA: TGTGCCAGCAGCCCAGTGGGCCAGGCGAACACCGGGGAGCTGTTTTTT. It yields the protein CASSPVGQANTGELFF.

This clonotype was counted only a few times. The chain has TRBV9 and TRBJ2-4; 9 bases line up with TRBD1. CDR1 and CDR2 from the germline V gene are SGDLS and YYNGEE. Germline trimming cut 4 bases from V and 0 bases from J; bases unmatched to any gene: 5. This CDR3 is 16 amino acids long. The CDR3, as DNA: TGTGCCAGCAGCCCCCACAGGGGGCCAGCCAAAAACATTCAGTACTTC. Translated: CASSPHRGPAKNIQYF.

V is TRBV11-2 and J is TRBJ2-3; tentative D call: TRBD2 (5 bases). Trimming removed 1 base from V and 1 base from J, with 18 bases in between. Germline CDR1 SGHAT, CDR2 FQNNGV. This CDR3 has 18 residues. The CDR3 DNA follows: TGTGCCAGCAGCTTAGCCTCCGAGGGTCTCCTTGGCACAGATACGCAGTATTTT. Amino acid sequence: CASSLASEGLLGTDTQYF.

In its sample, this clonotype was seen once. The gene calls are TRBV27 and TRBJ2-2; weak D call: TRBD1 (6 bases). V lost 5 bases, J lost 3 bases, and 10 bases lay in between. Germline CDR1 is MNHEY and CDR2 is SMNVEV (reference sequence). CDR3 size: 14 residues. The CDR3 DNA follows: TGTGCCAGCAGTATGGACAGCTACACCGGGGAGCTGTTTTTT. Translation: CASSMDSYTGELFF.

The rearrangement uses TRBV7-3 and TRBJ2-5, with no clear D. Looked up from germline, CDR1 is SGHTA and CDR2 is FQGTGA. This CDR3 region has 13 residues. The V end lost 2 bases, the J end lost 5 bases, and 9 bases lay between the germline ends. Written as DNA, the CDR3 is TGTGCCAGCAGCTTATATTTGCATGAGACCCAGTACTTC. This sequence encodes CASSLYLHETQYF.

In its sample, this clonotype was seen a few times. One junction end does not reproduce the germline sequence, and a read error may be involved. V and J are TRBV7-6 and TRBJ2-1; 13 nucleotides agree with TRBD2. This CDR3 has 16 amino acids. Germline-derived CDR1 and CDR2 are SGHVS and FNYEAQ. This chain's CDR3 is CASSKTSGGPRNEQFF. The CDR3 DNA reads TGTGCCAGCAGCAAGACTAGCGGGGGGCCTAGGAATGAACAGTTCTTC.

The chain combines TRBV19 with TRBJ1-6; weak D call: TRBD1 (5 bases). Germline CDR1 LNHDA, CDR2 SQIVND (reference sequence). CDR3 length equals 14 residues. V lost 5 bases to trimming and J lost 4 bases, with 9 bases between them. The CDR3 loop is CASSGGGYNSPLHF. CDR3 sequence (DNA): TGTGCCAGTAGTGGGGGGGGTTATAATTCACCCCTCCACTTT.

The chain is built from TRBV7-4 and TRBJ2-5; D is perhaps TRBD2 (6 bases). The CDR3 covers 14 residues. From germline, CDR1 is SGHVT and CDR2 SQSDAQ. V was cut by 5 bases and J by 3 bases, with 13 bases left in between. The DNA for the CDR3 is TGTGCCAGCAGCAAACCGGGACTGGAAGAGACCCAGTACTTC. Its translation: CASSKPGLEETQYF.

The chain joins TRBV5-6 to TRBJ2-7; D uncertain. Looked up from germline, CDR1 is SGHDT and CDR2 is YYEEEE. This CDR3 contains 14 residues. V lost 0 bases and J lost 0, with 7 bases in between. The CDR3 sequence: CASSLDRLSYEQYF. CDR3 in DNA: TGTGCCAGCAGCTTGGACCGACTCTCCTACGAGCAGTACTTC.

This sequence joins TRBV20-1 and TRBJ1-1; TRBD1 is a possible D gene (5 bases). V was clipped by 2 bases and J by 5 bases, with 15 bases between them. The CDR3 length is 14 residues. Germline values: CDR1 DFQATT, CDR2 SNEGSKA (reference sequence). CDR3 sequence reads: CSARRVGGWTEAFF. The CDR3 region has the DNA TGCAGTGCTAGAAGAGTGGGGGGGTGGACTGAAGCTTTCTTT.

This clonotype was counted between two and nine times. The rearrangement joins TRBV15 to TRBJ2-3; D is unclear. This CDR3 is 14 amino acids long. Trimming left V 0 bases short and J 2 bases short, with 6 bases between. The germline V gene has CDR1 LNHNV and CDR2 YYDKDF (reference sequence). CDR3: CATSREAYTDTQYF. The CDR3 DNA follows: TGTGCCACCAGCAGAGAAGCGTACACAGATACGCAGTATTTT.

The chain uses TRBV27 and TRBJ2-7; TRBD1 might be the D (5 bases). Between the trimmed V and J ends, which lost 5 bases and 3 bases, there was a span of 14 bases. CDR1 is MNHEY, CDR2 SMNVEV, per germline (reference sequence). The CDR3 totals 14 residues. The CDR3 protein is CASSPPTVFYEQYF. CDR3 in DNA: TGTGCCAGCAGTCCGCCGACAGTGTTCTACGAGCAGTACTTC.

The rearrangement uses TRBV20-1 and TRBJ2-1; 8 bases match TRBD2. CDR1 is DFQATT, CDR2 SNEGSKA, per germline (reference sequence). The CDR3 is made up of 17 amino acids. With 5 bases clipped from V and 5 bases from J, the junction kept 17 bases outside the gene matches. This chain's CDR3 is CSASREGPARGDNEQFF. CDR3 bases: TGCAGTGCTTCCCGAGAGGGTCCCGCGCGGGGGGACAATGAGCAGTTCTTC.

Here the CDR3 reads CSVKGRGRTDTQYF. In DNA form, the CDR3 reads TGCAGCGTCAAAGGGAGGGGACGCACAGATACGCAGTATTTT. This chain uses TRBV29-1 with TRBJ2-3; 7 positions agree with TRBD2. Germline V gene data show CDR1 as SQVTM and CDR2 as ANQGSEA. The CDR3 totals 14 residues. V lost 6 bases and J lost 1; bases outside the gene matches: 7.

This clonotype was counted only a few times. The chain has TRBV19 and TRBJ1-1; 7 bases match TRBD1. Germline V gene sequence: CDR1 LNHDA, CDR2 SQIVND (reference sequence). The V and J ends lost 5 bases and 6 bases, in that order; junction bases with no gene match: 9. The CDR3 runs 14 residues. The CDR3 region is CASSFGRGSAEAFF. DNA of the CDR3: TGTGCCAGTAGTTTTGGCAGGGGGTCAGCTGAAGCTTTCTTT.

This clonotype showed up just a few times. The chain employs TRBV29-1 and TRBJ1-2; D gene uncertain. CDR1 is SQVTM, CDR2 ANQGSEA, per germline. V lost 4 bases and J 3 bases, leaving 15 bases between the germline ends. This CDR3 contains 14 residues. As DNA, the CDR3 is TGCAGCGTTGTCATTCATCGGAAAGACTATGGCTACACCTTC. Translation: CSVVIHRKDYGYTF.

The chain couples TRBV6-5 to TRBJ2-5, with unresolved D. The CDR3 runs 14 residues. Between the trimmed V and J ends, which lost 0 bases and 5 bases, there was a span of 10 bases. CDR1 is MNHEY and CDR2 is SVGAGI in the germline V gene. CDR3 residues: CASSYSTPTETQYF. As DNA, the CDR3 is TGTGCCAGCAGTTACTCAACTCCGACGGAGACCCAGTACTTC.

This clonotype has only a few counts. The chain carries TRBV7-9 and TRBJ2-2, with a tentative D call TRBD1 (5 bases). The ends were cut back, 7 bases at V and 0 bases at J, with 12 bases in the middle. Germline V lookup: CDR1 SEHNR, CDR2 FQNEAQ (reference sequence). The CDR3 totals 15 residues. The CDR3 protein is CASTLPGSNTGELFF. The DNA for the CDR3 is TGTGCCAGCACCTTGCCAGGGTCGAACACCGGGGAGCTGTTTTTT.

This clonotype was counted only a few times. This chain links TRBV9 with TRBJ2-1; 7 nucleotides agree with TRBD2. The junction had 9 bases not matched to a gene; V was cut back by 3 bases and J by 3 bases. The CDR3 extends over 16 amino acids. The germline CDR1 and CDR2 sequences are SGDLS and YYNGEE. The CDR3 DNA sequence: TGTGCCAGCAGCGAGGAGCTGCGGGGGAGCTACAATGAGCAGTTCTTC. As protein: CASSEELRGSYNEQFF.